A selection of T cell receptor beta chains follows, all from one sample in a study of molecular identifiers for immune sequencing clone quantification. TCRdb called the PCR reads again in MiXCR, with one record for every CDR3 protein. The top ten clones hold 0.81% of a sample with 250,000 to 400,000 distinct CDR3 sequences, about a fifth of them seen once. The sample consisted of naive CD8+ T cells from blood, with Jurkat cell RNA spiked in. The origin of the receptors is a human donor in good health. Some libraries in this study had Jurkat cell RNA spiked in. The CDR3 runs from the conserved cysteine through the conserved F or W. The order of the fields is J gene, clone size, D gene, V gene, CDR3 DNA, CDR3 protein. The D gene is left open where the match is weak. Not all rows give a size; the values are once, few, many and, for expanded clones, a class.

TRBJ2-7 | many | TRBD2 | TRBV29-1 | TGCAGCGTTACTAGCGGGATAACCTACGAGCAGTACTTC | CSVTSGITYEQYF
TRBJ2-7 | few | - | TRBV28 | TGTGCCAGCAGTTCAACGGACGGGATGGTTGGGGAGCAGTACTTC | CASSSTDGMVGEQYF
TRBJ2-1 | few | TRBD1 | TRBV4-3 | TGCGCCAGCAGCCCAAAGCAGGGGGCTGGTTCCTACAATGAGCAGTTCTTC | CASSPKQGAGSYNEQFF
TRBJ2-7 | few | - | TRBV12-3/TRBV12-4 | TGTGCCAGCAGTTTAGAGGGGGTCGGGAGTAGCTCCTACGAGCAGTACTTC | CASSLEGVGSSSYEQYF
TRBJ1-5 | few | - | TRBV20-1 | TGCAGTGCTAGAGAGGGGGTAGGGCAGCCCCAGCATTTT | CSAREGVGQPQHF
TRBJ2-3 | - | - | TRBV2 | TGTGCCAGCAGTGTGACGTCAAGCGTTTCAGATACGCAGTATTTT | CASSVTSSVSDTQYF
TRBJ2-5 | many | - | TRBV7-9 | TGTGCCAGCAGCTCAACAGGGAGAGAGACCCAGTACTTC | CASSSTGRETQYF
TRBJ2-3 | many | TRBD2 | TRBV11-2 | TGTGCCAGCAGCCCTACCGGGACTAGCTTCGGGGGGGTCTGGGCATATGATACGCAGTATTTT | CASSPTGTSFGGVWAYDTQYF
TRBJ1-1 | many | - | TRBV20-1 | TGCAGTGCTAGAGATCTTGGGGGCCGAACTGAAGCTTTCTTT | CSARDLGGRTEAFF
TRBJ2-3 | many | - | TRBV9 | TGTGCCAGCAGCCGGGACGGTCCCTTCACAGATACGCAGTATTTT | CASSRDGPFTDTQYF
TRBJ2-2 | - | - | TRBV19 | TGTGCCAGTAGGATGGCTTCCCGAGACACCGGGGAGCTGTTTTTT | CASRMASRDTGELFF
TRBJ2-3 | many | - | TRBV9 | TGTGCCAGCAGCGTAGGGCTCAGGGCCGCAGATACGCAGTATTTT | CASSVGLRAADTQYF
TRBJ2-2 | once | - | TRBV12-3/TRBV12-4 | TGTGCCAGCAGTCCCCAGCCATGCACCGGGGAGCTGTTTTTT | CASSPQPCTGELFF
TRBJ2-1 | many | - | TRBV5-1 | TGCGCCAGCAGCTTGGGAGGGAGCGGCAATGAGCAGTTCTTC | CASSLGGSGNEQFF
TRBJ1-1 | many | - | TRBV4-2 | TGTGCCAGCAGCCAAGACGACTTTAACGGTCCTCCGAACACTGAAGCTTTCTTT | CASSQDDFNGPPNTEAFF
TRBJ2-3 | - | - | TRBV15 | TGTGCCACCAGCAGAGCGGGGTCAGTTAAACTCACAGATACGCAGTATTTT | CATSRAGSVKLTDTQYF
TRBJ2-1 | few | TRBD1 | TRBV7-2 | TGTGCCAGCAGCTCAAGACAGGGGGAGGTCAATGAGCAGTTCTTC | CASSSRQGEVNEQFF
TRBJ1-5 | many | - | TRBV6-1 | TGTGCCAGCAGTGAAGACGGGATTTTGGATCAGCCCCAGCATTTT | CASSEDGILDQPQHF
TRBJ1-1 | many | TRBD1 | TRBV30 | TGTGCCTGGAGTACCAGGGACAGGGGATGGACTGAAGCTTTCTTT | CAWSTRDRGWTEAFF
TRBJ2-7 | few | - | TRBV6-1 | TGTGCCAGCAGTACCTTACAGGGCTTCTACGAGCAGTACTTC | CASSTLQGFYEQYF
TRBJ2-7 | many | TRBD1 | TRBV19 | TGTGCCAGTAGTATAGGGACAGGGCACTCCTACGAGCAGTACTTC | CASSIGTGHSYEQYF
TRBJ1-1 | - | TRBD1 | TRBV20-1 | TGCAGTGCTTGGGACAGAGAGAACACTGAAGCTTTCTTT | CSAWDRENTEAFF
TRBJ2-2 | - | TRBD2 | TRBV6-2/TRBV6-3 | TGTGCCAGCAGTTACTCTGCTAGCGGGTACACCGGGGAGCTGTTTTTT | CASSYSASGYTGELFF
TRBJ2-6 | - | - | TRBV6-2/TRBV6-3 | TGTGCCAGCAGGGAAGGAATCTCTGGGGCCAACGTCCTGACTTTC | CASREGISGANVLTF
TRBJ2-2 | many | - | TRBV29-1 | TGCAGCGTTGAAGATAGGGGACGGACCAACACCGGGGAGCTGTTTTTT | CSVEDRGRTNTGELFF
TRBJ2-7 | few | - | TRBV12-3/TRBV12-4 | TGTGCCAGCAGCCCCCGGGACATCGGCAACGAGCAGTACTTC | CASSPRDIGNEQYF
TRBJ2-3 | few | - | TRBV20-1 | TGCAGCTTGGTAGATCAGGGGTTCCCCACAGATACGCAGTATTTT | CSLVDQGFPTDTQYF
TRBJ2-5 | many | TRBD1 | TRBV7-6 | TGTGCCAGCAGCCCCGGGACAGCCTACCAAGAGACCCAGTACTTC | CASSPGTAYQETQYF
TRBJ2-2 | - | TRBD2 | TRBV19 | TGTGCCAGTAATGGACTAGCGGGGGCGAACACCGGGGAGCTGTCTTTT | CASNGLAGANTGELSF
TRBJ2-5 | many | TRBD2 | TRBV13 | TGTGCCAGCAGCTGGGGGACTAAAGAGACCCAGTACTTC | CASSWGTKETQYF
TRBJ2-7 | few | - | TRBV19 | TGTGCCAGTAGTACTATCGACACGTACGAGCAGTACTTC | CASSTIDTYEQYF
TRBJ2-1 | few | - | TRBV6-5 | TGTGCCAGCAGTTACTCGACTACTACAAATAACTACAATGAGCAGTTCTTC | CASSYSTTTNNYNEQFF
TRBJ2-7 | many | - | TRBV7-2 | TGTGCCAGCAGCCCCGACAGAATCAGCTCCTACGAGCAGTACTTC | CASSPDRISSYEQYF
TRBJ2-1 | - | TRBD2 | TRBV29-1 | TGCAGCGCCCCGGGACGAGCGGGAGTCTCGTCCTACAATGAGCAGTTCTTC | CSAPGRAGVSSYNEQFF
TRBJ2-1 | many | - | TRBV4-2 | TGTGCCAGCAGCCCAGGAGCGACTAGGGATCAGTTCTTC | CASSPGATRDQFF
TRBJ2-2 | many | - | TRBV7-9 | TGTGCCAGCATCCATGGGGGGGGCAACACCGGGGAGCTGTTTTTT | CASIHGGGNTGELFF
TRBJ2-7 | many | - | TRBV27 | TGTGCCAGCAGTTTGATGGGGCCCAGCTCCTACGAGCAGTACTTC | CASSLMGPSSYEQYF
TRBJ2-7 | many | TRBD2 | TRBV27 | TGTGCCAGCAGTCCCCACGCGGGGGGCCCCTACGAGCAGTACTTC | CASSPHAGGPYEQYF